The T cell receptor (beta chain) described here comes from a study of CD8+ T cells in alopecia areata. Concerning this clone itself: Its antigen is unknown.

Treatment of the sample: oral pan-JAK inhibitor, 5-10 mg twice daily. The investigators collected lesional scalp punch biopsies and peripheral blood from alopecia areata patients. It was from PBMCs that CD4+ and CD8+ T cells were sorted. V lost 6 bases and J lost 3, with 11 bases in between. CDR3 length equals 13 residues. Per the germline V gene, CDR1 is MGHDK and CDR2 is SYGVNS. Overall study findings and caveats: With tofacitinib ongoing, many expanded lesional clones persisted in both scalp and blood. Scalp clonality and expanded CD8+ clones among the top 100 showed significant decreases with tofacitinib.

Sequencing templates came from extracted RNA that was reverse transcribed into cDNA. The assay was immunoSEQ multiplex PCR, and TCRdb's table has in-frame clones only and misses some. The repertoire consists of fewer than 350,000 clones, with roughly 60% occurring once and the leading ten covering around 1.7%. V is TRBV25-1 and J is TRBJ1-2; possibly TRBD1 for D (5 bases). The material was CD4+ T cells sorted from blood, obtained at week 24, from a patient treated with tofacitinib. The origin of this receptor is a human donor with alopecia areata. The CDR3 region is CASRDTGYYGYTF. Written as DNA, the CDR3 is TGTGCCAGCAGGGACACAGGATACTATGGCTACACCTTC.